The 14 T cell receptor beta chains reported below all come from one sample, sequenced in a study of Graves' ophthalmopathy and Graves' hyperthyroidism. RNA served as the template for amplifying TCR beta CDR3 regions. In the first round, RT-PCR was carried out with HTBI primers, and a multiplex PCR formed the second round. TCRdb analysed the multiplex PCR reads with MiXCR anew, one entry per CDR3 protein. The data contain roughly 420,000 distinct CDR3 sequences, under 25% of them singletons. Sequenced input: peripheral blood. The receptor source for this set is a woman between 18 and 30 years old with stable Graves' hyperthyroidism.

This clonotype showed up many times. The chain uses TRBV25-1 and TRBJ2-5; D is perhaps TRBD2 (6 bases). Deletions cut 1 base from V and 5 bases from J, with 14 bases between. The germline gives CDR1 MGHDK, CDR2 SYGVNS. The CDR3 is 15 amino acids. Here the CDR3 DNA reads TGTGCCAGCAGTGAATGGGCCCGGGGGTCGGAGACCCAGTACTTC. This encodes CASSEWARGSETQYF.

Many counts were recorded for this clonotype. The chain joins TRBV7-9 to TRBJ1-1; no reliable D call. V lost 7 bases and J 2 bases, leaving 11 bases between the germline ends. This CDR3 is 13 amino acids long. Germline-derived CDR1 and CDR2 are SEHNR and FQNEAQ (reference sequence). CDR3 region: CASKGKVNTEAFF. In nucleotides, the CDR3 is TGTGCCAGCAAAGGGAAGGTCAACACTGAAGCTTTCTTT.

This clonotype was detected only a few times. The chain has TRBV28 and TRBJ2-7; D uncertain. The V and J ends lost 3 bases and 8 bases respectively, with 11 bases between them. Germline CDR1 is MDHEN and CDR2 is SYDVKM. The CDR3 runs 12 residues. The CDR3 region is CASSLVGEKQYF. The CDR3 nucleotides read TGTGCCAGCAGTTTGGTTGGTGAAAAGCAGTACTTC.

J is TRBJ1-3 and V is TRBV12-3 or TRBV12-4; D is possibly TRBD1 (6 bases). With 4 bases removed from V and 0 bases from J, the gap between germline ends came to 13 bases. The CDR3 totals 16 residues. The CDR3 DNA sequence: TGTGCCAGCAGTTACATACAGGGAAACTCTGGAAACACCATATATTTT. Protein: CASSYIQGNSGNTIYF.

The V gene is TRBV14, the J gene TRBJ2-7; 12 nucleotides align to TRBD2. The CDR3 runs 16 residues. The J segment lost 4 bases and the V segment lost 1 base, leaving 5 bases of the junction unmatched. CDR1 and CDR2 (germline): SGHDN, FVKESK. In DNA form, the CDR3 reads TGTGCCAGCAGCCAAGGACTAGCGGGAGATTTATACGAGCAGTACTTC. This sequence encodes CASSQGLAGDLYEQYF.

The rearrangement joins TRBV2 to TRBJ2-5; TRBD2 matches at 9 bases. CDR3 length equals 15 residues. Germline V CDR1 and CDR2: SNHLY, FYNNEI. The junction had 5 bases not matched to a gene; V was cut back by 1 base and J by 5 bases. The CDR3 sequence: CASSEERGAGETQYF. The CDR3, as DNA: TGTGCCAGCAGTGAAGAGCGGGGGGCGGGGGAGACCCAGTACTTC.

Here the CDR3 DNA reads TGTGCCAGCAGCGGACAGGGAACCACCGGGGAGCTGTTTTTT. Translating gives CASSGQGTTGELFF. V gene TRBV11-3 combines with J gene TRBJ2-2; 8 positions agree with TRBD1. Germline lookup yields CDR1 SGHNT and CDR2 YENEEA. The CDR3 has 14 amino acids. J was trimmed by 4 bases and V by 5 bases; bases with no gene match: 3.

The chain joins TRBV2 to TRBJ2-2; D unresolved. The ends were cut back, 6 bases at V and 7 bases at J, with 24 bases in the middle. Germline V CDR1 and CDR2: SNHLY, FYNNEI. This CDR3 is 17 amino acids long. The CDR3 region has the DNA TGTGCCAGCAGCGTCGACAAAGGGTATCGAATGAACGGGGAGCTGTTTTTT. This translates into CASSVDKGYRMNGELFF. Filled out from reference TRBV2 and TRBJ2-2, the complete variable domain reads EPEVTQTPSHQVTQMGQEVILRCVPISNHLYFYWYRQILGQKVEFLVSFYNNEISEKSEIFDDQFSVERPDGSNFTLKIRSTKLEDSAMYFCASSVDKGYRMNGELFFGEGSRLTVL.

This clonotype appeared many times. As DNA, the CDR3 is TGTGCCAGCAGAATAACCGGGACAGGGCCCTACGAGCAGTACTTC. Amino acid sequence: CASRITGTGPYEQYF. This chain links TRBV6-5 with TRBJ2-7, with 9 bases matching TRBD1. In germline, CDR1 is MNHEY, CDR2 SVGAGI. The CDR3 runs 15 residues. V gave up 6 bases and J gave up 2 bases; unmatched junction bases: 8.

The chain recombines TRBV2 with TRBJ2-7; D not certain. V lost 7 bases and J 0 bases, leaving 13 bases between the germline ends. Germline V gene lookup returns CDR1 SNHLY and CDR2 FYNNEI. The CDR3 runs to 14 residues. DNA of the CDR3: TGTGCCAGCAAGATCATGCACCTCTCCTACGAGCAGTACTTC. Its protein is CASKIMHLSYEQYF.

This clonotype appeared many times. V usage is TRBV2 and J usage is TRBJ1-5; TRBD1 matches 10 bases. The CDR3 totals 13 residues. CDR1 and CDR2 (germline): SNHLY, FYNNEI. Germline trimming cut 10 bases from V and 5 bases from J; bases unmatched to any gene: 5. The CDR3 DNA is TGTGCCATCGGGACAGGGGTTTATCAGCCCCAGCATTTT. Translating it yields CAIGTGVYQPQHF.

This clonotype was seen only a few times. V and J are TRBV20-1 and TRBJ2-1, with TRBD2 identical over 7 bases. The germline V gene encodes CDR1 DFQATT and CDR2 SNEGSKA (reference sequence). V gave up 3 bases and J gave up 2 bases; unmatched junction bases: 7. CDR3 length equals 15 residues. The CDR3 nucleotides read TGCAGTGCTAGTAGGTGGGAGGGCACCTACAATGAGCAGTTCTTC. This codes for CSASRWEGTYNEQFF.

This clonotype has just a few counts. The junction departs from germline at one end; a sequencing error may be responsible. CDR3 sequence (DNA): TGCGCCAGCAGTACCACAGGGGGCACTGAATCTTTCTTT. Its translation is CASSTTGGTESFF. V is TRBV5-1 and J is TRBJ1-1; 9 bases map to TRBD1. Germline loops: CDR1 SGHRS, CDR2 YFSETQ. The CDR3 is 13 residues long. Supplemented by reference TRBV5-1 and TRBJ1-1, the full variable domain reads KAGVTQTPRYLIKTRGQQVTLSCSPISGHRSVSWYQQTPGQGLQFLFEYFSETQRNKGNFPGRFSGRQFSNSRSEMNVSTLELGDSALYLCASSTTGGTESFFGQGTRLTVV.

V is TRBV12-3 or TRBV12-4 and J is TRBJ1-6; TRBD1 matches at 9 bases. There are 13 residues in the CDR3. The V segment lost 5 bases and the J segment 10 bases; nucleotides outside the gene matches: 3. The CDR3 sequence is CASSRQGDSPLHF. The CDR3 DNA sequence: TGTGCCAGCAGTCGACAGGGGGACTCACCCCTCCACTTT.